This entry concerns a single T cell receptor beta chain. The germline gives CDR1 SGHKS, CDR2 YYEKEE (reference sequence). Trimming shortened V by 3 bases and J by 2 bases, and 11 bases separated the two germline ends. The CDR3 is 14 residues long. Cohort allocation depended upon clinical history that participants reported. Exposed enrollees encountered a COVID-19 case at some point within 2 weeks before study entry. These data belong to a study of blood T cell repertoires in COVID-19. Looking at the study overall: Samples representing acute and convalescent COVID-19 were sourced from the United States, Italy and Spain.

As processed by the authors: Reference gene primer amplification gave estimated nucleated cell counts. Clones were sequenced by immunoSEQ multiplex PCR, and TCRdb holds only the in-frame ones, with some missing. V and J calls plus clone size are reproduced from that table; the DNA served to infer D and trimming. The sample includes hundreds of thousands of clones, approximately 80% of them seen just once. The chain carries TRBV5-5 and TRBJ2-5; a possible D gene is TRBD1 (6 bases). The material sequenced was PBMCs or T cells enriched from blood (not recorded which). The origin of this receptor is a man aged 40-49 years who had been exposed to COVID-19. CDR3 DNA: TGTGCCAGCAGCTCCCCGGGACAACAAGAGACCCAGTACTTC. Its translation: CASSSPGQQETQYF. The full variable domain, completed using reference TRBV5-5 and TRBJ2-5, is DAGVTQSPTHLIKTRGQQVTLRCSPISGHKSVSWYQQVLGQGPQFIFQYYEKEERGRGNFPDRFSARQFPNYSSELNVNALLLGDSALYLCASSSPGQQETQYFGPGTRLLVL.